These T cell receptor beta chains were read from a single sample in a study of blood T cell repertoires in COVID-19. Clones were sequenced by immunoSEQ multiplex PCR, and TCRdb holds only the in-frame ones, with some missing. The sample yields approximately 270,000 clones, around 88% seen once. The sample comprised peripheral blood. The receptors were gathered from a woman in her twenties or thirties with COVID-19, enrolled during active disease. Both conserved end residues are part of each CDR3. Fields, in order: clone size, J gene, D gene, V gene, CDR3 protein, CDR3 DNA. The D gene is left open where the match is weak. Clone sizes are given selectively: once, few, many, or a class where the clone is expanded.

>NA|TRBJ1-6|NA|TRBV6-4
CASTTRLGPNSPLHF
TGTGCCAGCACCACTCGACTAGGCCCCAATTCACCCCTCCACTTT
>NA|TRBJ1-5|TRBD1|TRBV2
CASSTGGNQPQHF
TGTGCCAGCTCGACAGGGGGCAATCAGCCCCAGCATTTT
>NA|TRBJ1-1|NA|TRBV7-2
CASSLLGAHTEAFF
TGTGCCAGCAGCCTCTTGGGCGCTCACACTGAAGCTTTCTTT
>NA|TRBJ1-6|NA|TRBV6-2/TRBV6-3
CASSREIIRNNSPLHF
TGTGCCAGCAGCAGAGAAATAATTCGAAATAATTCACCCCTCCACTTT
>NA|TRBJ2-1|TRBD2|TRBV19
CASSRLAGVHEQFF
TGTGCCAGTAGTAGACTAGCGGGAGTGCATGAGCAGTTCTTC
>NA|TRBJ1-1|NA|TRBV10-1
CASSETRNTEAFF
TGCGCCAGCAGTGAGACGAGGAACACTGAAGCTTTCTTT
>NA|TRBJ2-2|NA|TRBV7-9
CASSLPVNTGELFF
TGTGCCAGCAGCTTACCAGTGAACACCGGGGAGCTGTTTTTT
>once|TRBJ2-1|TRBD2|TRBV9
CASSVGSTGGPLRRGEQFF
TGTGCCAGCAGCGTAGGCAGCACGGGAGGGCCCCTGCGGCGGGGTGAGCAGTTCTTC
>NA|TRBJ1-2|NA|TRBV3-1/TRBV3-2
CASSPEGKSDGYTF
TGTGCCAGCAGCCCCGAGGGTAAATCAGATGGCTACACCTTC
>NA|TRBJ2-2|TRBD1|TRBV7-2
CASSSRTGGTGELFF
TGTGCCAGCAGCTCTAGGACAGGAGGCACCGGGGAGCTGTTTTTT
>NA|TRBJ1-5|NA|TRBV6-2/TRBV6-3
CASSPARVDNQPQHF
TGTGCCAGCAGCCCCGCCAGGGTTGACAATCAGCCCCAGCATTTT
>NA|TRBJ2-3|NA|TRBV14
CASSQLGSTDTQYF
TGTGCCAGCAGCCAACTAGGATCCACAGATACGCAGTATTTT
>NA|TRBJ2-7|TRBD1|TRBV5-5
CASSGTVTYEQYF
TGTGCCAGCAGCGGGACAGTTACCTACGAGCAGTACTTC
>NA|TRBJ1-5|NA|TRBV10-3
CAISESEGGQPQHF
TGTGCCATCAGTGAGTCTGAGGGTGGGCAGCCCCAGCATTTT
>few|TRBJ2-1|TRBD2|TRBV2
CASRDGLAGGPSYEQFF
TGTGCCAGCAGGGATGGACTAGCGGGAGGGCCCTCGTATGAGCAGTTCTTC
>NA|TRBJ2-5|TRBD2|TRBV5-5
CASSLVASGGPEEETQYF
TGTGCCAGCAGCTTGGTTGCTAGCGGGGGGCCCGAAGAAGAGACCCAGTACTTC
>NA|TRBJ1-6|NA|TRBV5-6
CASSSGHGSPLHF
TGTGCCAGCAGCTCAGGACATGGTTCACCCCTCCACTTT
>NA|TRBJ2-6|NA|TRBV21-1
CASSKEAGSGANVLTF
TGTGCCAGCAGCAAAGAGGCAGGGTCTGGGGCCAACGTCCTGACTTTC
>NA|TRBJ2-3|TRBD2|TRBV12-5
CASGLVLDGGGTDTQYF
TGTGCTAGTGGTTTGGTACTAGACGGGGGGGGGACAGATACGCAGTATTTT
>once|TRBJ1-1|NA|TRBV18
CASSPALNTEAFF
TGTGCCAGCTCACCGGCATTGAACACTGAAGCTTTCTTT
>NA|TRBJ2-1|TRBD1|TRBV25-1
CASSEYLGQGGNEQFF
TGTGCCAGCAGTGAATATTTGGGACAGGGGGGGAATGAGCAGTTCTTC
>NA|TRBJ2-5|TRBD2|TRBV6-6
CASSYSAAGGGETQYF
TGTGCCAGCAGTTACTCAGCAGCGGGAGGAGGGGAGACCCAGTACTTC
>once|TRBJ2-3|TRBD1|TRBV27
CASSLARTGSTDTQYF
TGTGCCAGCAGTTTAGCCCGGACAGGAAGCACAGATACGCAGTATTTT